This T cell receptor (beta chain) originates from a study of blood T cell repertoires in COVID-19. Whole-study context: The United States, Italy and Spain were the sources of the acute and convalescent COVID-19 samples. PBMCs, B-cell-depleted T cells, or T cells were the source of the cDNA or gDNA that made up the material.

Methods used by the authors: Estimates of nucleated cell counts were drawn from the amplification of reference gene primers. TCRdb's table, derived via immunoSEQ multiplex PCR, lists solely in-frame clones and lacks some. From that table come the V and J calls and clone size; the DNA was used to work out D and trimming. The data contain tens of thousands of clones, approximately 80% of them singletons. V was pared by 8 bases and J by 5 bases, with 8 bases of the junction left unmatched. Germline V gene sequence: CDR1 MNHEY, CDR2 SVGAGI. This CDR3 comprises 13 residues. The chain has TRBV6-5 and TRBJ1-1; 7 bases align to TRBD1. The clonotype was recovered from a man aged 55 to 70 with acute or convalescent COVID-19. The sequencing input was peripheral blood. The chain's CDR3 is CASAWGQSTEAFF. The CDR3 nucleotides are TGTGCCAGCGCCTGGGGACAGTCAACTGAAGCTTTCTTT.